This TCR beta chain was documented in a study of memory B cells and T cells in multiple sclerosis. CFSE-dim autoproliferating and CFSE-high non-proliferating T cells from unstimulated culture were sequenced separately. Pooled replicate wells came from about 5x10^7 CFSE-labeled PBMCs cultured 6 to 8 days without stimulus. Germline lookup yields CDR1 LNHDA and CDR2 SQIVND (reference sequence). Trimming pared 8 bases from V and 0 bases from J, leaving 14 bases between. This CDR3 contains 15 residues. A word on this clone: Its antigen is not known.

Clones were sequenced by immunoSEQ multiplex PCR, and TCRdb holds only the in-frame ones, with some missing. In the table there are 9,000 to 15,000 clones, 70% to 90% of which are singletons. This receptor was identified in a human donor with multiple sclerosis. Sequenced material: PBMCs from blood kept in culture. The chain carries TRBV19 and TRBJ2-1; D tentatively reads TRBD1 or TRBD2 (5 bases each). The CDR3 DNA sequence: TGTGCCAGTGGCCGATGGGGGAGCTCCTACAATGAGCAGTTCTTC. Amino acid sequence: CASGRWGSSYNEQFF.